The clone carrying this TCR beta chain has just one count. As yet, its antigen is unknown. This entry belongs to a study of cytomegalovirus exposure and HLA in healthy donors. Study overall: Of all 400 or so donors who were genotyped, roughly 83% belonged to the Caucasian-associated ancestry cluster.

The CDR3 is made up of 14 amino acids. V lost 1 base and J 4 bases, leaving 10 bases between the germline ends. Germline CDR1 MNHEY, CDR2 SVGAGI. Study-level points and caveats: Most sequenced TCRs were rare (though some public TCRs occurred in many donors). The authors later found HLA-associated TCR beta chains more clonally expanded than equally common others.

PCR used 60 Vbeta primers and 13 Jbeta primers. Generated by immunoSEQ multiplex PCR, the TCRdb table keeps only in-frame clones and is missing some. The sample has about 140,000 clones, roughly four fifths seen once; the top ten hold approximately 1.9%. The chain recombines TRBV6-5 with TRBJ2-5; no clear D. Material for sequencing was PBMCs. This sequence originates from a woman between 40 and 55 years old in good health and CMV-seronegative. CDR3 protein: CASSYFAASETQYF. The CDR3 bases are TGTGCCAGCAGTTACTTTGCGGCCTCAGAGACCCAGTACTTC.